These T cell receptor beta chains were read from a single sample in a study of human T cells and chemical hapten exposure. A single record per CDR3 protein comes from TCRdb applying MiXCR to the RACE reads. The sample carries 50,000 to 75,000 distinct CDR3 sequences, roughly 11% recorded once. The specimen was whole blood, collected in connection with sensitization to the hapten diphenylcyclopropenone (DPC). These receptor sequences come from a woman in her 30s with alopecia areata. Some clones in this sample may be carry-over from other donors' samples. CDR3s include the opening cysteine and the closing phenylalanine or tryptophan. The D gene is left open where the match is weak.

- TRBV5-5 CASSLIVYGYTF
TRBD2 TRBV6-2/TRBV6-3 CASSYIGTTTDTQYF
- TRBV4-3 CASRDGDSPLHF
TRBD2 TRBV6-4 CASSYSGDDNEQFF
TRBD1 TRBV11-3 CASSFGTGAHQETQYF
- TRBV6-2/TRBV6-3 CASSGGVGIDEQFF
- TRBV9 CASSVALGPAYGYTF
- TRBV14 CASSEEDQPQHF
- TRBV2 CASNGQYTDTQYF
TRBD1 TRBV6-2/TRBV6-3 CASRGGQGGPQHF
- TRBV5-1 CASSGTALGPRRGGYTF
TRBD1 TRBV6-5 CASSSSGGTEAFF
- TRBV15 CATSRDDRRGPVQFF
- TRBV7-3 CASSFRGTDTQYF
- TRBV7-9 CASSPSSKDKLAKNIQYF
- TRBV4-1 CASSRNLGAGTGELFF
TRBD1 TRBV6-6 CASRGTGDQPQHF
TRBD2 TRBV7-9 CASSGAGRGTGELLF
- TRBV20-1 CSAKGFQAGTYEQYF
TRBD2 TRBV12-3/TRBV12-4 CASSPGLAGEEETQYF
- TRBV7-6 CASSLKRGVAEQFF
- TRBV5-1 CASTPLWGQHYEQYF
- TRBV6-2/TRBV6-3 CASCSPYNEQFF
TRBD2 TRBV29-1 CSVEGLAGGQDTQYF
- TRBV28 CASKVGNTEAFF
- TRBV15 CATSRQGSEAFF
- TRBV29-1 CSVRENYGYTF
- TRBV6-6 CASSGSLYEQYF
- TRBV3-1 CASSRTGMENYGYTF
- TRBV20-1 CSASTDTQYF
TRBD1 TRBV5-4 CASSLARGQQNSPLHF
- TRBV6-6 CASSYYRAGTIDSPLHF
- TRBV12-3/TRBV12-4 CASRQGGYSYEQYF
- TRBV3-1 CASSQDRGFSEQFF
- TRBV12-3/TRBV12-4 CASRKTGSSYNEQFF
TRBD2 TRBV7-2 CASSLVTSSGGPTDTQYF
- TRBV28 CASTTDIGAQYF
- TRBV12-3/TRBV12-4 CASRARATGELFF
TRBD2 TRBV5-1 CASSLVLAGGYNEQFF
- TRBV10-3 CAISPTENSNQPQHF
TRBD1 TRBV18 CARSPQGASGEQYF